The rows below give T cell receptor beta chains drawn from one sample of a study of T cells after yellow fever vaccination. TCRdb reanalysed the 5' RACE reads using MiXCR and keeps one entry per CDR3 protein. The table has about 340,000 distinct CDR3 sequences, under 15% seen once. The material sequenced was CD4+ T cells sorted from PBMCs, taken 15 days after the yellow fever booster vaccination. Receptor source: a man aged 18 to 30 who received the YFV17D yellow fever vaccine. The CDR3 runs from the conserved cysteine through the conserved F or W. The D gene is left open where the match is weak. Rows may omit the clone size; those that give it use once, few, many or a size class.

CDR3aa: CASSLRPGRSGANVLTF; CDR3nt: TGTGCCAGCAGCTTACGGCCAGGTCGATCTGGGGCCAACGTCCTGACTTTC; abundance: -; d_gene: -; len: 17; v_gene: TRBV7-8; j_gene: TRBJ2-6
CDR3aa: CASSPRSGANEKLFF; CDR3nt: TGTGCCAGCTCACCACGCTCTGGGGCTAATGAAAAACTGTTTTTT; abundance: many; d_gene: -; len: 15; v_gene: TRBV18; j_gene: TRBJ1-4
CDR3aa: CSGLSQGTPPFNYGYTF; CDR3nt: TGCAGCGGCCTATCCCAAGGGACACCTCCTTTTAACTATGGCTACACCTTC; abundance: few; d_gene: -; len: 17; v_gene: TRBV29-1; j_gene: TRBJ1-2
CDR3aa: CSARDRRTGLPGELFF; CDR3nt: TGCAGTGCTAGAGATCGAAGGACAGGGTTGCCCGGGGAGCTGTTTTTT; abundance: few; d_gene: TRBD1; len: 16; v_gene: TRBV20-1; j_gene: TRBJ2-2
CDR3aa: CASSGEGNQPQHF; CDR3nt: TGTGCCAGCAGCGGGGAGGGAAATCAGCCCCAGCATTTT; abundance: -; d_gene: -; len: 13; v_gene: TRBV11-2; j_gene: TRBJ1-5
CDR3aa: CASSGGNSGVQETQYF; CDR3nt: TGCGCCAGCAGCGGGGGAAATAGCGGGGTCCAAGAGACCCAGTACTTC; abundance: -; d_gene: TRBD2; len: 16; v_gene: TRBV5-1; j_gene: TRBJ2-5
CDR3aa: CASTDALPNTGELFF; CDR3nt: TGTGCCAGCACGGACGCCCTGCCGAACACCGGGGAGCTGTTTTTT; abundance: -; d_gene: -; len: 15; v_gene: TRBV6-2/TRBV6-3; j_gene: TRBJ2-2
CDR3aa: CASGGAFF; CDR3nt: TGTGCCTCCGGGGGGGCTTTCTTT; abundance: -; d_gene: -; len: 8; v_gene: TRBV19; j_gene: TRBJ1-1
CDR3aa: CSARPRTGNTGELFF; CDR3nt: TGCAGTGCTAGGCCCAGGACAGGGAACACCGGGGAGCTGTTTTTT; abundance: -; d_gene: TRBD1; len: 15; v_gene: TRBV20-1; j_gene: TRBJ2-2
CDR3aa: CASSKSRGRTSESRSGNTIYF; CDR3nt: TGTGCCAGCAGTAAATCCCGAGGCCGAACGAGTGAGAGTCGCTCTGGAAACACCATATATTTT; abundance: -; d_gene: -; len: 21; v_gene: TRBV2; j_gene: TRBJ1-3
CDR3aa: CASQRERGTGAFF; CDR3nt: TGTGCCAGCCAGAGGGAAAGAGGCACTGGGGCTTTCTTT; abundance: few; d_gene: -; len: 13; v_gene: TRBV7-2; j_gene: TRBJ1-1
CDR3aa: CASSRDGDRGGEQYF; CDR3nt: TGCGCCAGCAGCCGAGACGGGGACAGGGGCGGCGAGCAGTACTTC; abundance: few; d_gene: TRBD1; len: 15; v_gene: TRBV4-1; j_gene: TRBJ2-7
CDR3aa: CSARISGTLTDTQYF; CDR3nt: TGCAGTGCTAGAATTAGCGGGACCCTTACAGATACGCAGTATTTT; abundance: few; d_gene: TRBD2; len: 15; v_gene: TRBV20-1; j_gene: TRBJ2-3
CDR3aa: CASSSRAGTGNQYF; CDR3nt: TGCGCCAGCAGCTCCCGGGCCGGAACGGGGAACCAGTACTTC; abundance: -; d_gene: -; len: 14; v_gene: TRBV5-1; j_gene: TRBJ2-5
CDR3aa: CASSFEPGRNQPQHF; CDR3nt: TGTGCCAGCAGTTTTGAACCGGGACGCAATCAGCCCCAGCATTTT; abundance: few; d_gene: -; len: 15; v_gene: TRBV12-3/TRBV12-4; j_gene: TRBJ1-5
CDR3aa: CASSSVAGGSYNEQFF; CDR3nt: TGTGCCAGCAGCTCGGTAGCGGGGGGTTCCTACAATGAGCAGTTCTTC; abundance: -; d_gene: TRBD2; len: 16; v_gene: TRBV7-2; j_gene: TRBJ2-1
CDR3aa: CATYAGSSGNTIYF; CDR3nt: TGTGCCACCTACGCGGGCAGCTCTGGAAACACCATATATTTT; abundance: few; d_gene: -; len: 14; v_gene: TRBV12-3/TRBV12-4; j_gene: TRBJ1-3
CDR3aa: CASSLTEANEKLFF; CDR3nt: TGTGCCAGCAGCTTAACAGAGGCTAATGAAAAACTGTTTTTT; abundance: few; d_gene: -; len: 14; v_gene: TRBV7-2; j_gene: TRBJ1-4
CDR3aa: CASSQVNTGGYEQYF; CDR3nt: TGTGCCAGCAGCCAGGTGAATACAGGGGGCTACGAGCAGTACTTC; abundance: -; d_gene: TRBD1; len: 15; v_gene: TRBV3-1; j_gene: TRBJ2-7
CDR3aa: CASTYNPRSNSGNTIYF; CDR3nt: TGTGCCAGCACTTACAACCCCAGGTCAAACTCTGGAAACACCATATATTTT; abundance: -; d_gene: -; len: 17; v_gene: TRBV7-8; j_gene: TRBJ1-3
CDR3aa: CASSLQGANTEAFF; CDR3nt: TGCGCCAGCAGCTTGCAGGGGGCGAACACTGAAGCTTTCTTT; abundance: many; d_gene: TRBD1; len: 14; v_gene: TRBV5-1; j_gene: TRBJ1-1
CDR3aa: CASSYPRQSSYEQYF; CDR3nt: TGTGCCAGCAGTTACCCGAGACAGTCTTCCTACGAGCAGTACTTC; abundance: few; d_gene: -; len: 15; v_gene: TRBV6-8; j_gene: TRBJ2-7
CDR3aa: CASSVTGSLLETQYF; CDR3nt: TGTGCCAGCAGCGTGACAGGGTCGTTGTTAGAGACCCAGTACTTC; abundance: few; d_gene: TRBD1; len: 15; v_gene: TRBV7-9; j_gene: TRBJ2-5
CDR3aa: CSARDLAGVGEKLFF; CDR3nt: TGCAGTGCTAGAGATCTAGCAGGGGTCGGGGAAAAACTGTTTTTT; abundance: few; d_gene: -; len: 15; v_gene: TRBV20-1; j_gene: TRBJ1-4
CDR3aa: CASSLGLAGVDNEQFF; CDR3nt: TGCGCCAGCAGCTTGGGACTAGCGGGTGTCGACAATGAGCAGTTCTTC; abundance: -; d_gene: TRBD2; len: 16; v_gene: TRBV5-1; j_gene: TRBJ2-1
CDR3aa: CASSRTRGGGGVGYTF; CDR3nt: TGTGCCAGCAGCCGAACTCGGGGAGGGGGCGGAGTTGGCTACACCTTC; abundance: few; d_gene: TRBD1; len: 16; v_gene: TRBV7-9; j_gene: TRBJ1-2
CDR3aa: CASTRGAYNEQFF; CDR3nt: TGTGCCAGCACCCGTGGGGCCTACAATGAGCAGTTCTTC; abundance: many; d_gene: -; len: 13; v_gene: TRBV6-2/TRBV6-3; j_gene: TRBJ2-1
CDR3aa: CASSLSGTSGGEQFF; CDR3nt: TGTGCCAGCAGCCTGTCCGGGACTAGCGGGGGTGAGCAGTTCTTC; abundance: -; d_gene: TRBD2; len: 15; v_gene: TRBV7-3; j_gene: TRBJ2-1
CDR3aa: CASSSPMKGSETQYF; CDR3nt: TGTGCCAGCAGCTCTCCTATGAAGGGGTCGGAGACCCAGTACTTC; abundance: few; d_gene: -; len: 15; v_gene: TRBV5-4; j_gene: TRBJ2-5
CDR3aa: CASSLSRGDDYNEQFF; CDR3nt: TGTGCCAGCAGCCTCTCGAGAGGGGACGACTACAATGAGCAGTTCTTC; abundance: few; d_gene: -; len: 16; v_gene: TRBV4-2; j_gene: TRBJ2-1
CDR3aa: CASSWRDGSNSPLHF; CDR3nt: TGCGCCAGCAGCTGGCGGGACGGCAGCAATTCACCCCTCCACTTT; abundance: few; d_gene: -; len: 15; v_gene: TRBV5-1; j_gene: TRBJ1-6
CDR3aa: CASSPPGLVGTDTQYF; CDR3nt: TGTGCCAGCAGCCCTCCCGGACTAGTGGGCACAGATACGCAGTATTTT; abundance: once; d_gene: TRBD2; len: 16; v_gene: TRBV14; j_gene: TRBJ2-3
CDR3aa: CASSQEMGKRGTGELFF; CDR3nt: TGCGCCAGCAGCCAAGAGATGGGCAAGCGGGGAACCGGGGAGCTGTTTTTT; abundance: many; d_gene: TRBD2; len: 17; v_gene: TRBV4-3; j_gene: TRBJ2-2
CDR3aa: CATSRDYGQGEQPQHF; CDR3nt: TGTGCCACCAGCAGAGATTATGGACAGGGTGAGCAGCCCCAGCATTTT; abundance: -; d_gene: TRBD1; len: 16; v_gene: TRBV15; j_gene: TRBJ1-5
CDR3aa: CASRLRERTDTQYF; CDR3nt: TGTGCCAGCAGGTTAAGGGAGCGCACAGATACGCAGTATTTT; abundance: -; d_gene: -; len: 14; v_gene: TRBV27; j_gene: TRBJ2-3
CDR3aa: CASSPARDTEAFF; CDR3nt: TGTGCCAGCAGCCCCGCCCGTGACACTGAAGCTTTCTTT; abundance: -; d_gene: -; len: 13; v_gene: TRBV2; j_gene: TRBJ1-1
CDR3aa: CASSPAHGQGIDEQFF; CDR3nt: TGTGCCAGCTCACCCGCCCATGGACAGGGGATCGATGAGCAGTTCTTC; abundance: few; d_gene: TRBD1; len: 16; v_gene: TRBV18; j_gene: TRBJ2-1
CDR3aa: CASSSVSGANVLTF; CDR3nt: TGTGCCAGCAGTTCCGTTTCTGGGGCCAACGTCCTGACTTTC; abundance: -; d_gene: -; len: 14; v_gene: TRBV28; j_gene: TRBJ2-6
CDR3aa: CASSRDRHYEQYF; CDR3nt: TGCGCCAGCAGCCGGGACAGGCACTACGAGCAGTACTTC; abundance: few; d_gene: TRBD1; len: 13; v_gene: TRBV5-1; j_gene: TRBJ2-7
CDR3aa: CSASPRGSRRSGGYTF; CDR3nt: TGCAGTGCTAGCCCCCGGGGCAGCCGGCGCTCTGGTGGCTACACCTTC; abundance: -; d_gene: -; len: 16; v_gene: TRBV20-1; j_gene: TRBJ1-2
CDR3aa: CASSLEAEFYGYTF; CDR3nt: TGTGCCAGCAGTTTAGAGGCGGAGTTCTATGGCTACACCTTC; abundance: -; d_gene: -; len: 14; v_gene: TRBV12-3/TRBV12-4; j_gene: TRBJ1-2
CDR3aa: CSARDRRTVNSPLHF; CDR3nt: TGCAGTGCTAGAGATCGCCGGACAGTAAATTCACCCCTCCACTTT; abundance: -; d_gene: -; len: 15; v_gene: TRBV20-1; j_gene: TRBJ1-6
CDR3aa: CAIPCKGQGLPNEQFF; CDR3nt: TGTGCCATCCCTTGTAAGGGACAGGGTCTTCCCAATGAGCAGTTCTTC; abundance: few; d_gene: TRBD1; len: 16; v_gene: TRBV12-3/TRBV12-4; j_gene: TRBJ2-1
CDR3aa: CATSRGTEETQYF; CDR3nt: TGTGCCACCAGCAGAGGGACTGAAGAGACCCAGTACTTC; abundance: few; d_gene: -; len: 13; v_gene: TRBV15; j_gene: TRBJ2-5
CDR3aa: CASSYLGNYGYTF; CDR3nt: TGTGCCAGCAGTTATCTGGGCAACTATGGCTACACCTTC; abundance: -; d_gene: -; len: 13; v_gene: TRBV6-6; j_gene: TRBJ1-2
CDR3aa: CASSLVPGEADTQYF; CDR3nt: TGCGCCAGCAGCTTGGTTCCAGGGGAAGCAGATACGCAGTATTTT; abundance: -; d_gene: -; len: 15; v_gene: TRBV5-1; j_gene: TRBJ2-3
CDR3aa: CASSANRDYTGELFF; CDR3nt: TGTGCCAGCAGTGCTAACCGGGACTACACCGGGGAGCTGTTTTTT; abundance: many; d_gene: -; len: 15; v_gene: TRBV12-3/TRBV12-4; j_gene: TRBJ2-2
CDR3aa: CASSFLAGAAFDSGNTIYF; CDR3nt: TGCGCCAGCAGCTTTTTAGCGGGGGCCGCATTCGATTCTGGAAACACCATATATTTT; abundance: -; d_gene: -; len: 19; v_gene: TRBV4-3; j_gene: TRBJ1-3
CDR3aa: CASSRGGLFGTEAFF; CDR3nt: TGTGCCAGCAGCAGGGGGGGTTTGTTCGGCACTGAAGCTTTCTTT; abundance: few; d_gene: TRBD1; len: 15; v_gene: TRBV6-5; j_gene: TRBJ1-1
CDR3aa: CSAAEGFYGYTF; CDR3nt: TGCAGTGCTGCGGAAGGATTCTATGGCTACACCTTC; abundance: few; d_gene: -; len: 12; v_gene: TRBV20-1; j_gene: TRBJ1-2
CDR3aa: CASTGLWGLLSNQPQHF; CDR3nt: TGTGCCAGCACCGGATTATGGGGATTATTGAGCAATCAGCCCCAGCATTTT; abundance: -; d_gene: -; len: 17; v_gene: TRBV6-6; j_gene: TRBJ1-5
CDR3aa: CASSLDGTTIGDTQYF; CDR3nt: TGCGCCAGCAGCTTGGACGGGACTACAATAGGGGATACGCAGTATTTT; abundance: -; d_gene: TRBD2; len: 16; v_gene: TRBV5-1; j_gene: TRBJ2-3
CDR3aa: CASSTDEKGTGELFF; CDR3nt: TGCGCCAGCAGCACCGACGAAAAGGGGACCGGGGAGCTGTTTTTT; abundance: many; d_gene: -; len: 15; v_gene: TRBV5-1; j_gene: TRBJ2-2